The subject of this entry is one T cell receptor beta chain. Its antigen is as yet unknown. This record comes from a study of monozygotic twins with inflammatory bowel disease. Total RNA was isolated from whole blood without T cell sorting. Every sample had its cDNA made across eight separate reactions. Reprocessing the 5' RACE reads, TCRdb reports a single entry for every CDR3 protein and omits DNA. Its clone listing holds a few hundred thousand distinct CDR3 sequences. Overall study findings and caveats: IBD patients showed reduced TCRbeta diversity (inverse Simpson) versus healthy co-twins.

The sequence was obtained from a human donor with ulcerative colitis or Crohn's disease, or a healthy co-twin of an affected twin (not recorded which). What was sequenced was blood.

CDR3 region: CASSLAFTKGDTQYF. The chain has TRBV5-1 and TRBJ2-3; TCRdb lists TRBD1, though no DNA is available to test this call. This CDR3 has 15 amino acids. Germline-derived CDR1 and CDR2 are SGHRS and YFSETQ.